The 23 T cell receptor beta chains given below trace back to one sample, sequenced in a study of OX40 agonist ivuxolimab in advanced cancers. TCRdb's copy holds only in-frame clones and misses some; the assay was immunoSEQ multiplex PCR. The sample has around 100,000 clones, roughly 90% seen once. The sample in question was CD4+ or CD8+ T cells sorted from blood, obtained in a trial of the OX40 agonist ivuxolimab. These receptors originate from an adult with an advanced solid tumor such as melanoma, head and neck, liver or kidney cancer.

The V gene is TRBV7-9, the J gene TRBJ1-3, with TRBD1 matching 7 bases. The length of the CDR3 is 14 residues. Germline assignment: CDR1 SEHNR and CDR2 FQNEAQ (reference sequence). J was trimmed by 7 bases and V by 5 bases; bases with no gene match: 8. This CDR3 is CASSADRPPNTIYF. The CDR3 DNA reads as TGTGCCAGCAGCGCGGACAGGCCCCCGAACACCATATATTTT.

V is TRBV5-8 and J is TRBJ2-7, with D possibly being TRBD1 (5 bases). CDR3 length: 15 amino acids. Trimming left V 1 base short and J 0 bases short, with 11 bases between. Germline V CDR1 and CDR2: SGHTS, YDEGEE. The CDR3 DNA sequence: TGTGCCAGCAGCTTGCAAGGGGTTCCCTCCTACGAGCAGTACTTC. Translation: CASSLQGVPSYEQYF.

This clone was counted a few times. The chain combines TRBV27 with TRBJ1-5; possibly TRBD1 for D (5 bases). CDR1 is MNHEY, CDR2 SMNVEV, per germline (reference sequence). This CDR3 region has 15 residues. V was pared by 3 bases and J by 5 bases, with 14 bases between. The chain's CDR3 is CASSFSGPTHQPQHF. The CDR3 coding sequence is TGTGCCAGCAGTTTCTCGGGACCTACTCATCAGCCCCAGCATTTT.

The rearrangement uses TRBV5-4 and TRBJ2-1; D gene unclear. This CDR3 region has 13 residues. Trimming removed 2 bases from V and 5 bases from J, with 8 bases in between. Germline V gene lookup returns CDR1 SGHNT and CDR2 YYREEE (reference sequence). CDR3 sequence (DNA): TGTGCCAGCAGCTTTCCTGTAGACAATGAGCAGTTCTTC. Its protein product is CASSFPVDNEQFF.

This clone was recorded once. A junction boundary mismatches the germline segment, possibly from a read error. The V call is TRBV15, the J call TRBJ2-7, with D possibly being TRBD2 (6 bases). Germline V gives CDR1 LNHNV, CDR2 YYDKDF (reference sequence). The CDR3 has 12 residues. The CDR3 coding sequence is TGTGCCACCTACCGGGGGAGTCACGAGCGGTACTTC. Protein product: CATYRGSHERYF.

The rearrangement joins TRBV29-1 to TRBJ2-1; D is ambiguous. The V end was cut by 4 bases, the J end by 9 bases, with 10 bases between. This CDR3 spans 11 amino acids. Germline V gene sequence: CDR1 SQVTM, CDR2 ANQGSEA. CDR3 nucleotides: TGCAGCGTTGTTTTAAGTTTTGAGCAGTTCTTC. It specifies CSVVLSFEQFF.

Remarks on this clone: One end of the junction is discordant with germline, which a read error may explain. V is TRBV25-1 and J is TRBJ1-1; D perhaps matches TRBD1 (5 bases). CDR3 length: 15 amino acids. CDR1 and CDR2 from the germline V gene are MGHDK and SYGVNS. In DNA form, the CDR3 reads TGTGCCAGCAGCGAATCTGGGGCCAGAAACACTGAAGCTTTCTTT. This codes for CASSESGARNTEAFF.

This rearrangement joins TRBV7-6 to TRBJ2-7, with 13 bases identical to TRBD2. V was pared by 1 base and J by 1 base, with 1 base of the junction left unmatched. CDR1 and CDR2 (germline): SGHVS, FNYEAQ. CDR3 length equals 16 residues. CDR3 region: CASSLVLAGGSYEQYF. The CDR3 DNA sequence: TGTGCCAGCAGCTTAGTACTAGCGGGAGGGTCCTACGAGCAGTACTTC. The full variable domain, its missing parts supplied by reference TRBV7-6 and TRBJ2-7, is GAGVSQSPRYKVTKRGQDVALRCDPISGHVSLYWYRQALGQGPEFLTYFNYEAQQDKSGLPNDRFSAERPEGSISTLTIQRTEQRDSAMYRCASSLVLAGGSYEQYFGPGTRLTVT.

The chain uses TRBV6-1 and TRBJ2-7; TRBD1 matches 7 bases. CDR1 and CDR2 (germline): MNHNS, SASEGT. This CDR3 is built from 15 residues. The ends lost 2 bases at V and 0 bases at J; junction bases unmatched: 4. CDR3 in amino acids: CASSETGQRSYEQYF. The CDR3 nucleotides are TGTGCCAGCAGTGAAACGGGACAGCGCTCCTACGAGCAGTACTTC.

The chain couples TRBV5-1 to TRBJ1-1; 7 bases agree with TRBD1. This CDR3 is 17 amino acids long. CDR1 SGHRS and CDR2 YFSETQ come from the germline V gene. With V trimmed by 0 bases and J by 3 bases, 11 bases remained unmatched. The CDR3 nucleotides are TGCGCCAGCAGCTTGGATATGTGGGGACAGCGGGACACTGAAGCTTTCTTT. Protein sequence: CASSLDMWGQRDTEAFF.

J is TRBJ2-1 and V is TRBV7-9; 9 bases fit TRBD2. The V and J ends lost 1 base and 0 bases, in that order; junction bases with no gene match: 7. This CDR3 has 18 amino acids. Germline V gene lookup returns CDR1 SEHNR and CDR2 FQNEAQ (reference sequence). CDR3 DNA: TGTGCCAGCAGCTTAGTTGTGCTAGCGGGAATCTCCTACAATGAGCAGTTCTTC. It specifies CASSLVVLAGISYNEQFF.

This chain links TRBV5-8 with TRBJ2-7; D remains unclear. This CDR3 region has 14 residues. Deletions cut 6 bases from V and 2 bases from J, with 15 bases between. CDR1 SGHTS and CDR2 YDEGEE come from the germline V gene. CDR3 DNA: TGTGCCAGCAACCCCGCCACCATGACCTACGAGCAGTACTTC. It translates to CASNPATMTYEQYF.

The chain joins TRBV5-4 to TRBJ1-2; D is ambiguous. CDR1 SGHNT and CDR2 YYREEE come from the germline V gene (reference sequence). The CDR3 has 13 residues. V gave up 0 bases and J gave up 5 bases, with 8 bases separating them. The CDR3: CASSLDSAYGYTF. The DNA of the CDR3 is TGTGCCAGCAGCTTGGACAGCGCTTATGGCTACACCTTC.

CDR3 in DNA: TGTGCCAGCAGTCCGGGACAGCTTGCTGGAAACACCATATATTTT. Translating gives CASSPGQLAGNTIYF. This chain connects TRBV6-1 to TRBJ1-3, with 7 bases lining up with TRBD1. The V and J ends lost 5 bases and 2 bases, in that order; junction bases with no gene match: 6. Per germline, CDR1 MNHNS and CDR2 SASEGT. This CDR3 contains 15 residues.

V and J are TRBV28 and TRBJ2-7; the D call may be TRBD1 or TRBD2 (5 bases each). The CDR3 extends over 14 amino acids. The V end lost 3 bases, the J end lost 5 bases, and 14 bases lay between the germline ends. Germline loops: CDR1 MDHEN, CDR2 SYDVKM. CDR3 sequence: CASSFEGPQDEQYF. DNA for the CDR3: TGTGCCAGCAGTTTTGAGGGACCCCAGGACGAGCAGTACTTC. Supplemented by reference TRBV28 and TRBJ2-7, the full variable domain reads DVKVTQSSRYLVKRTGEKVFLECVQDMDHENMFWYRQDPGLGLRLIYFSYDVKMKEKGDIPEGYSVSREKKERFSLILESASTNQTSMYLCASSFEGPQDEQYFGPGTRLTVT.

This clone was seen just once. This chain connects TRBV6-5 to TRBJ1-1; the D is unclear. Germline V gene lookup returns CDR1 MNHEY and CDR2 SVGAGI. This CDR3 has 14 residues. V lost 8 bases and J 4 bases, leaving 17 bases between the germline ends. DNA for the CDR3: TGTGCCAGCTGTCGTTTGGACGGACTCACTGAAGCTTTCTTT. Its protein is CASCRLDGLTEAFF.

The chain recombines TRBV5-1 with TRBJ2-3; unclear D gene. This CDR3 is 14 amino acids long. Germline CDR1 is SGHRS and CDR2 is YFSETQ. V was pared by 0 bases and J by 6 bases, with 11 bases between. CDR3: CASSLEWGGDTQYF. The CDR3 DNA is TGCGCCAGCAGCTTGGAATGGGGTGGGGATACGCAGTATTTT.

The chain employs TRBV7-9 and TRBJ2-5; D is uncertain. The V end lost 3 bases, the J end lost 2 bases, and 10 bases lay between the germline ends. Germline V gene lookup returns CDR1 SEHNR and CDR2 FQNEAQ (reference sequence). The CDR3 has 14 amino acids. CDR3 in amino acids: CASSFWALQETQYF. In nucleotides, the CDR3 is TGTGCCAGCAGCTTCTGGGCACTTCAAGAGACCCAGTACTTC.

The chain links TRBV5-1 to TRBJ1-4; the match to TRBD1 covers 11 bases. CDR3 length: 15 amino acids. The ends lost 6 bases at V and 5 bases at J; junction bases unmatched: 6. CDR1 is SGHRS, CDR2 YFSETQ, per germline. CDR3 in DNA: TGCGCCAGCACGCGGGACAGGGGGTTAAATGAAAAACTGTTTTTT. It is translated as CASTRDRGLNEKLFF.

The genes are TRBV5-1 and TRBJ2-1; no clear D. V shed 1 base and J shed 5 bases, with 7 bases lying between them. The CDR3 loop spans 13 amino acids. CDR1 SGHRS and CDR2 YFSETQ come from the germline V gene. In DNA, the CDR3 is TGCGCCAGCAGCTTGAGGCCAAACAATGAGCAGTTCTTC. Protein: CASSLRPNNEQFF.

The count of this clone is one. The CDR3 sequence: CAWSQGWANEKLFF. The CDR3 DNA reads as TGTGCCTGGAGTCAGGGGTGGGCTAATGAAAAACTGTTTTTT. J is TRBJ1-4 and V is TRBV30; a possible D gene is TRBD1 (6 bases). This CDR3 has 14 residues. Germline V gene sequence: CDR1 GTSNPN, CDR2 SVGIG (reference sequence). V was pared by 2 bases and J by 3 bases, with 10 bases between. The full variable domain, in which reference TRBV30 and TRBJ1-4 provide the parts outside the CDR3, is SQTIHQWPATLVQPVGSPLSLECTVEGTSNPNLYWYRQAAGRGLQLLFYSVGIGQISSEVPQNLSASRPQDRQFILSSKKLLLSDSGFYLCAWSQGWANEKLFFGSGTQLSVL.

CDR3 protein: CASSEAGGANYGYTF. CDR3 DNA sequence: TGTGCCAGCAGTGAAGCAGGGGGCGCCAACTATGGCTACACCTTC. This chain uses TRBV6-1 with TRBJ1-2; 7 nucleotides match TRBD1. The CDR3 has 15 residues. V trimming: 0 bases; J trimming: 2 bases; junction bases outside the gene matches: 3. CDR1 is MNHNS and CDR2 is SASEGT in the germline V gene.

The CDR3 loop reads CASRGRGNEKLFF. The CDR3 region has the DNA TGTGCCAGTCGGGGCAGGGGAAATGAAAAACTGTTTTTT. This chain links TRBV19 with TRBJ1-4; D might be TRBD1 (6 bases). Per germline, CDR1 LNHDA and CDR2 SQIVND (reference sequence). V lost 8 bases and J lost 5, with 12 bases in between. This CDR3 is 13 amino acids long.